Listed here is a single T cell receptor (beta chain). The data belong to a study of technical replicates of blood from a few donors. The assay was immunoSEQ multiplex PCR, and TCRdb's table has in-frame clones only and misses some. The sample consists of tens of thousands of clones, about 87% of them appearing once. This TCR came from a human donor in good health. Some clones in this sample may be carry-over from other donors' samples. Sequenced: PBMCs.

CDR3 residues: CASSPGTSGSGETQYF. The CDR3 DNA reads as TGTGCCAGCAGCCCGGGGACTAGCGGGAGTGGGGAGACCCAGTACTTC. This rearrangement joins TRBV7-9 to TRBJ2-5; 14 bases line up with TRBD2. The CDR3 runs 16 residues. Germline values: CDR1 SEHNR, CDR2 FQNEAQ (reference sequence). V was clipped by 5 bases and J by 5 bases; unmatched bases: 7. The whole variable domain, remainder taken from reference TRBV7-9 and TRBJ2-5, is DTGVSQNPRHKITKRGQNVTFRCDPISEHNRLYWYRQTLGQGPEFLTYFQNEAQLEKSRLLSDRFSAERPKGSFSTLEIQRTEQGDSAMYLCASSPGTSGSGETQYFGPGTRLLVL.